The 26 T cell receptor beta chains below all came from one sample that was sequenced in a study of PD-L1 blockade in urothelial cancer. Sequencing used immunoSEQ multiplex PCR; TCRdb keeps in-frame clones, though not all of them. The sample lists under 95,000 clones; 84% were seen once. The sample's time point: pretreatment peripheral blood. Sequenced material: PBMCs, taken around atezolizumab (anti-PD-L1) treatment. These receptors all come from a woman aged 70 to 79 with urothelial cancer.

This clone was found a few times. The rearrangement uses TRBV4-1 and TRBJ1-5; D call uncertain. Per the germline V gene, CDR1 is MGHRA and CDR2 is YSYEKL. The CDR3 contains 13 residues. V was trimmed by 1 base and J by 4 bases, leaving 5 bases between them. This CDR3 is CASSQGENQPQHF. CDR3 coding DNA: TGCGCCAGCAGCCAAGGAGAAAATCAGCCCCAGCATTTT.

This clone occurred once. The chain recombines TRBV7-6 with TRBJ2-1, with a weak D call TRBD2 (6 bases). The germline gives CDR1 SGHVS, CDR2 FNYEAQ. Trimming cost V 4 bases and J 2 bases, with 12 bases left between them. This CDR3 is built from 15 residues. The CDR3 sequence: CASSYVAGTYNEQFF. In DNA, the CDR3 is TGTGCCAGCAGCTACGTGGCGGGGACCTACAATGAGCAGTTCTTC.

This clone was picked up a small number of times. The rearrangement links TRBV5-1 to TRBJ2-6; D not resolved. The CDR3 has 14 amino acids. Germline V CDR1 and CDR2: SGHRS, YFSETQ. Trimming removed 6 bases from V and 0 bases from J, with 7 bases in between. CDR3 sequence reads: CASKSDSGANVLTF. The CDR3 region has the DNA TGCGCCAGCAAAAGCGACTCTGGGGCCAACGTCCTGACTTTC.

The chain couples TRBV4-2 to TRBJ2-3; D possibly corresponds to TRBD2 (5 bases). The V gene lost 1 base and the J gene lost 4 bases, with 12 bases spanning the gap. The CDR3 covers 15 residues. Germline values: CDR1 LGHNA, CDR2 YNFKEQ. The CDR3 coding sequence is TGTGCCAGCAGCCAAGCCGGGCTAGCAGCAGATACGCAGTATTTT. Its protein is CASSQAGLAADTQYF.

This clone was seen just once. The CDR3 region has the DNA TGCGCCAGCAGCCAAGATCTAGGAAACACCATATATTTT. Residues: CASSQDLGNTIYF. The rearrangement joins TRBV4-3 to TRBJ1-3, with unresolved D. With 0 bases removed from V and 4 bases from J, the gap between germline ends came to 4 bases. Germline values: CDR1 LGHNA, CDR2 YSLEER. This CDR3 is 13 amino acids long.

The chain combines TRBV18 with TRBJ2-7, with TRBD1 matching 8 bases. With V trimmed by 3 bases and J by 4 bases, 11 bases remained unmatched. The CDR3 runs 16 residues. The germline CDR1 and CDR2 sequences are KGHSH and LQKENI. The CDR3 DNA follows: TGTGCCAGCTCACCCCGGACAGGGAATGCGGGATACGAGCAGTACTTC. Its protein is CASSPRTGNAGYEQYF.

The chain has TRBV30 and TRBJ2-1; 9 bases match TRBD2. The J segment lost 0 bases and the V segment lost 0 bases, leaving 6 bases of the junction unmatched. The CDR3 is made up of 17 amino acids. CDR1 is GTSNPN and CDR2 is SVGIG in the germline V gene (reference sequence). The CDR3 DNA follows: TGTGCCTGGAGTGTACAAAGACTAGCGGCCTCCTACAATGAGCAGTTCTTC. It encodes CAWSVQRLAASYNEQFF.

The V call is TRBV7-2, the J call TRBJ2-7; TRBD2 matches 8 bases. Germline CDR1 and CDR2: SGHTA and FQGNSA. V was pared by 5 bases and J by 12 bases, with 21 bases of the junction left unmatched. The length of the CDR3 is 16 residues. The CDR3, as DNA: TGTGCCAGCAGCCCCACCTCCAGCGGGAGTCAGGGTGCCCCGTACTTC. This gives the protein CASSPTSSGSQGAPYF.

The V call is TRBV4-1, the J call TRBJ2-2, with a weak D call TRBD1 (6 bases). CDR3 size: 14 residues. Germline loops: CDR1 MGHRA, CDR2 YSYEKL. V lost 4 bases and J 6 bases, leaving 12 bases between the germline ends. Written as DNA, the CDR3 is TGCGCCAGCAGCCGCCCTGGGGGCCCCGGGGAGCTGTTTTTT. It translates to CASSRPGGPGELFF.

This clone was detected only once. V is TRBV7-9 and J is TRBJ2-1; 12 nucleotides match TRBD2. CDR1 and CDR2 from the germline V gene are SEHNR and FQNEAQ (reference sequence). Germline trimming cut 2 bases from V and 6 bases from J; bases unmatched to any gene: 5. This CDR3 has 16 residues. The CDR3 reads CASSLRSSGGVNEQFF. The CDR3 DNA follows: TGTGCCAGCAGCTTAAGGTCTAGCGGGGGGGTCAATGAGCAGTTCTTC.

The chain is built from TRBV28 and TRBJ1-2; D might be TRBD1 (6 bases). V was trimmed by 6 bases and J by 5 bases, leaving 19 bases between them. Germline CDR1 reads MDHEN; CDR2 reads SYDVKM. The CDR3 extends over 15 amino acids. The CDR3 reads CASRSFGGRGYGYTF. The CDR3 bases are TGTGCCAGCAGGTCTTTTGGAGGCAGGGGTTATGGCTACACCTTC.

J is TRBJ2-1 and V is TRBV5-1, with D hard to call. V lost 5 bases and J 5 bases, leaving 11 bases between the germline ends. Germline V lookup: CDR1 SGHRS, CDR2 YFSETQ. The CDR3 totals 13 residues. CDR3 residues: CASSYTTHNEQFF. Written as DNA, the CDR3 is TGCGCCAGCAGTTACACGACTCACAATGAGCAGTTCTTC.

The chain has TRBV4-2 and TRBJ1-3; TRBD1 might be the D (5 bases). Germline CDR1 reads LGHNA; CDR2 reads YNFKEQ. V was cut by 0 bases and J by 0 bases, with 15 bases left in between. The CDR3 spans 18 residues. CDR3 loop: CASSQDPAGMASGNTIYF. In nucleotides, the CDR3 is TGTGCCAGCAGCCAAGATCCCGCAGGGATGGCCTCTGGAAACACCATATATTTT.

The chain joins TRBV30 to TRBJ2-3; the match to TRBD2 covers 7 bases. CDR1 and CDR2 (germline): GTSNPN, SVGIG (reference sequence). The ends lost 4 bases at V and 2 bases at J; junction bases unmatched: 6. The CDR3 has 14 residues. CDR3 amino acids: CAWNEAGTTDTQYF. The CDR3 DNA reads as TGTGCCTGGAACGAAGCGGGGACCACAGATACGCAGTATTTT.

This clone occurred once. The CDR3, as DNA: TGTGCCAGCAGCCCTGGGACTAGCGGGAGGCATTACGAGCAGTACTTC. It translates to CASSPGTSGRHYEQYF. The chain employs TRBV28 and TRBJ2-7, with 15 bases fitting TRBD2. The germline CDR1 and CDR2 sequences are MDHEN and SYDVKM. The V segment lost 6 bases and the J segment 4 bases; nucleotides outside the gene matches: 7. The CDR3 consists of 16 residues.

The rearrangement joins TRBV28 to TRBJ1-2, with D tentatively TRBD1 (6 bases). Germline CDR1 MDHEN, CDR2 SYDVKM. The CDR3 consists of 17 residues. V was clipped by 3 bases and J by 1 base, with 18 bases between them. The CDR3 sequence: CASSFYVRDTFNYGYTF. The DNA for the CDR3 is TGTGCCAGCAGTTTCTACGTCCGGGACACCTTTAACTATGGCTACACCTTC.

The J gene is TRBJ2-5, the V gene TRBV6-1; tentatively, D is TRBD1 (6 bases). The ends were cut back, 3 bases at V and 4 bases at J, with 12 bases in the middle. Germline V gives CDR1 MNHNS, CDR2 SASEGT. The CDR3 is 14 residues long. DNA for the CDR3: TGTGCCAGCAGTGAGATTTCCAGGGGAGAGACCCAGTACTTC. As protein: CASSEISRGETQYF.

This chain joins TRBV15 and TRBJ1-4; 8 bases align to TRBD1. Per the germline V gene, CDR1 is LNHNV and CDR2 is YYDKDF (reference sequence). The CDR3 extends over 16 amino acids. V shed 6 bases and J 4 bases; nucleotides not matched to a gene: 10. Here the CDR3 DNA reads TGTGCCACCAGGACACCCAGGGGGCTTGGTAATGAAAAACTGTTTTTT. Its translation: CATRTPRGLGNEKLFF. Full variable domain (rest looked up from reference TRBV15 and TRBJ1-4): DAMVIQNPRYQVTQFGKPVTLSCSQTLNHNVMYWYQQKSSQAPKLLFHYYDKDFNNEADTPDNFQSRRPNTSFCFLDIRSPGLGDTAMYLCATRTPRGLGNEKLFFGSGTQLSVL.

On this clone: This CDR3 is also generated by other DNA sequences in the sample. V gene TRBV5-1 combines with J gene TRBJ2-3, with 7 bases that match TRBD1. Germline V gene lookup returns CDR1 SGHRS and CDR2 YFSETQ. J gave up 3 bases and V 2 bases, and 3 bases lay outside the gene matches. The CDR3 contains 14 residues. The CDR3 here is CASSFAGGTDTQYF. The CDR3 coding sequence is TGCGCCAGCAGCTTCGCAGGGGGAACAGATACGCAGTATTTT.

This clone was seen more than once but under ten times. CDR3: CASSVGLAPNTGELFF. CDR3 nucleotides: TGTGCCAGCAGCGTAGGACTAGCGCCTAACACCGGGGAGCTGTTTTTT. The chain employs TRBV9 and TRBJ2-2; 8 bases fit TRBD2. The V gene end was trimmed by 0 bases and the J gene end by 2 bases; junction bases not matched to a gene: 3. CDR1 and CDR2 (germline): SGDLS, YYNGEE. The CDR3 contains 16 residues.

This clone was found a few times. This rearrangement joins TRBV7-2 to TRBJ2-7, with 8 bases identical to TRBD1. Germline-derived CDR1 and CDR2 are SGHTA and FQGNSA. V lost 3 bases, J lost 4 bases, and 8 bases stayed unmatched. This CDR3 region has 15 residues. This chain's CDR3 is CASSFDGQGIYEQYF. The CDR3 nucleotides are TGTGCCAGCAGCTTCGACGGACAGGGCATTTACGAGCAGTACTTC.

The chain employs TRBV6-4 and TRBJ1-5, with D possibly being TRBD1 (5 bases). Germline CDR1 and CDR2: MRHNA and SNTAGT. V lost 4 bases to trimming and J lost 3 bases, with 7 bases between them. The CDR3 loop spans 13 amino acids. CDR3 coding DNA: TGTGCCAGCAGTGGACAGCCCAATCAGCCCCAGCATTTT. Its translation is CASSGQPNQPQHF.

This chain uses TRBV28 with TRBJ2-2; a possible D gene is TRBD2 (6 bases). With 6 bases removed from V and 1 base from J, the gap between germline ends came to 12 bases. The CDR3 is 15 amino acids. Germline CDR1 is MDHEN and CDR2 is SYDVKM. The DNA of the CDR3 is TGTGCCAGCAGGTCGGGACTGGAGAACACCGGGGAGCTGTTTTTT. Translating it yields CASRSGLENTGELFF.

The CDR3 DNA sequence: TGTGCCTGGAGTAAGTGGACAGGGGACCTAAAAGCGAACACCGGGGAGCTGTTTTTT. Residues: CAWSKWTGDLKANTGELFF. The V call is TRBV30, the J call TRBJ2-2; 9 bases align to TRBD1. Germline trimming cut 2 bases from V and 0 bases from J; bases unmatched to any gene: 13. The CDR3 is made up of 19 amino acids. Germline V gene data show CDR1 as GTSNPN and CDR2 as SVGIG (reference sequence).

This clone was picked up a small number of times. The gene calls are TRBV4-2 and TRBJ1-1; D is unclear. CDR3 length: 15 residues. The V gene lost 1 base and the J gene lost 3 bases, with 12 bases spanning the gap. CDR1 and CDR2 from the germline V gene are LGHNA and YNFKEQ. This CDR3 reads CASSQGTEGYTEAFF. The CDR3 coding sequence is TGTGCCAGCAGCCAAGGGACGGAGGGATACACTGAAGCTTTCTTT.

V usage is TRBV7-9 and J usage is TRBJ2-1; D might be TRBD1 (5 bases). Trimming shortened V by 5 bases and J by 0 bases, and 5 bases separated the two germline ends. Germline V gene sequence: CDR1 SEHNR, CDR2 FQNEAQ (reference sequence). The CDR3 runs to 13 residues. CDR3 sequence: CASSGHSYNEQFF. CDR3 sequence (DNA): TGTGCCAGCAGCGGACACTCCTACAATGAGCAGTTCTTC. The full variable domain, completed using reference TRBV7-9 and TRBJ2-1, is DTGVSQNPRHKITKRGQNVTFRCDPISEHNRLYWYRQTLGQGPEFLTYFQNEAQLEKSRLLSDRFSAERPKGSFSTLEIQRTEQGDSAMYLCASSGHSYNEQFFGPGTRLTVL.